This TCR beta chain emerged from a study of tumor-infiltrating lymphocytes in primary liver carcinoma. The study, taken as a whole, reports: No comparison of CD4+ and CD8+ repertoires was made, since the samples were bulk unsorted. Overlap between tumor regions exceeded overlap of tumor with adjacent tissue or blood.

With respect to this clonotype: What it binds is unknown. A single base separates this from a much larger clone, so it may be a read error.

Blood RNA came from unsorted whole blood; germline DNA was also extracted. Chronic HBV infection affected patients, none of whom had received treatment. From roughly 0.55 ug of total RNA, TCR beta-specific cDNA was reverse-transcribed using a constant-region primer. Slightly modified ARM-PCR with three nested multiplex PCR rounds yielded TCR beta libraries. TCRdb called the multiplex PCR reads again in MiXCR, with one record for every CDR3 protein. The sample consists of around 330,000 distinct CDR3 sequences, around three fifths of them appearing once. This TCR was sampled from a man in his forties with primary liver carcinoma and hepatitis B virus infection. Input material: peripheral blood.

The CDR3 region is CSVKDSNQPQHF. The DNA for the CDR3 is TGCAGCGTCAAGGACAGCAATCAGCCCCAGCATTTT. The chain joins TRBV29-1 to TRBJ1-5, with no clear D. The CDR3 extends over 12 amino acids. Germline CDR1 SQVTM, CDR2 ANQGSEA. Between the trimmed V and J ends, which lost 6 bases and 1 base, there was a span of 7 bases.